Listed below are T cell receptor beta chains from one sample, sequenced in a study of cytomegalovirus exposure and HLA in healthy donors. Sequencing used immunoSEQ multiplex PCR; TCRdb keeps in-frame clones, though not all of them. The table records some 250,000 clones, about 80% of them present only once. The sequenced material came from PBMCs. The receptors were sampled from a woman in her thirties or forties in good health and CMV-seropositive. Both conserved end residues are part of each CDR3. Fields, in order: J gene, clone size, D gene, V gene, CDR3 protein, CDR3 DNA. D genes are given only for firm matches. Clone size, where shown, is once, few, many, or a class for clones that have expanded.

>TRBJ2-3|NA|TRBD2|TRBV25-1
CASSLAGGSTDTQYF
TGTGCCAGCAGTCTAGCGGGGGGTTCCACAGATACGCAGTATTTT
>TRBJ1-1|NA|NA|TRBV7-3
CASGWDGATEAFF
TGTGCCAGCGGCTGGGATGGGGCCACTGAAGCTTTCTTT
>TRBJ1-4|NA|TRBD1|TRBV6-5
CASSQDRGHEKLFF
TGTGCCAGCAGTCAAGACAGGGGGCATGAAAAACTGTTTTTT
>TRBJ1-6|NA|NA|TRBV5-1
CASSFDLTEGAVDNSPLHF
TGCGCCAGCAGCTTTGATCTTACAGAAGGGGCAGTGGATAATTCACCCCTCCACTTT
>TRBJ2-7|once|NA|TRBV15
CATSRDVGGSEQYF
TGTGCCACCAGCAGAGATGTAGGAGGGAGCGAGCAGTACTTC
>TRBJ1-1|few|NA|TRBV30
CAWSVGVNEAFF
TGTGCCTGGAGTGTAGGGGTCAATGAAGCTTTCTTT
>TRBJ2-3|NA|NA|TRBV10-2
CASSTRVGSGTDTQYF
TGCGCCAGCAGTACCAGGGTCGGGAGTGGCACAGATACGCAGTATTTT
>TRBJ1-2|NA|TRBD1|TRBV5-1
CASSPGQYYGYTF
TGCGCCAGCAGCCCGGGACAGTACTATGGCTACACCTTC
>TRBJ1-1|few|NA|TRBV10-3
CAISESGPGDTEAFF
TGTGCCATCAGTGAGTCAGGACCGGGGGACACTGAAGCTTTCTTT
>TRBJ2-1|NA|TRBD2|TRBV29-1
CSVWTSGAYNEQFF
TGCAGCGTTTGGACTAGCGGGGCCTACAATGAGCAGTTCTTC
>TRBJ2-5|NA|NA|TRBV19
CASSIDSGLGGKTQYF
TGTGCCAGTAGTATAGATTCAGGACTTGGGGGGAAGACCCAGTACTTC